Listed below are T cell receptor beta chains from one sample, sequenced in a study of blood T cell repertoires in COVID-19. TCRdb keeps only in-frame clones here, not all; method: immunoSEQ multiplex PCR. Of hundreds of thousands of clones in the sample, around four fifths were seen once. Input material: peripheral blood. These receptors were taken from a woman between 65 and 79 years old with active or convalescent COVID-19. CDR3s include the opening cysteine and the closing phenylalanine or tryptophan. A D gene is named only where the DNA matches it firmly. Not every row has a clone size; where given, it reads once, few, many or a size class.

v_gene: TRBV30
d_gene: TRBD1
j_gene: TRBJ1-2
abundance: .
CDR3aa: CAWSSAPGQATTF
CDR3nt: TGTGCCTGGAGCTCGGCTCCGGGACAGGCGACTACCTTC

v_gene: TRBV30
d_gene: TRBD1
j_gene: TRBJ1-5
abundance: .
CDR3aa: CAWRATGSQPQHF
CDR3nt: TGTGCCTGGAGGGCGACAGGGAGTCAGCCCCAGCATTTT

v_gene: TRBV12-3/TRBV12-4
d_gene: .
j_gene: TRBJ1-2
abundance: .
CDR3aa: CASGTKGQSGYTF
CDR3nt: TGTGCCAGTGGAACGAAGGGGCAAAGTGGCTACACCTTC

v_gene: TRBV5-1
d_gene: .
j_gene: TRBJ1-2
abundance: .
CDR3aa: CASSLERANYGYTF
CDR3nt: TGCGCCAGCAGCTTAGAGAGGGCTAACTATGGCTACACCTTC

v_gene: TRBV19
d_gene: .
j_gene: TRBJ2-7
abundance: .
CDR3aa: CASSWTIQGPYEQYF
CDR3nt: TGTGCCAGTAGCTGGACTATCCAGGGCCCCTACGAGCAGTACTTC

v_gene: TRBV5-1
d_gene: .
j_gene: TRBJ1-1
abundance: .
CDR3aa: CASSLGSGNTEAFF
CDR3nt: TGCGCCAGCAGCTTGGGGTCAGGGAACACTGAAGCTTTCTTT

v_gene: TRBV5-3
d_gene: .
j_gene: TRBJ1-5
abundance: .
CDR3aa: CARSEKTAGNQPQHF
CDR3nt: TGTGCCAGAAGCGAGAAAACGGCGGGCAATCAGCCCCAGCATTTT

v_gene: TRBV5-4
d_gene: TRBD1
j_gene: TRBJ2-7
abundance: .
CDR3aa: CASSHGQGRDEQYF
CDR3nt: TGTGCCAGCAGCCACGGACAGGGTAGGGACGAGCAGTACTTC

v_gene: TRBV28
d_gene: TRBD2
j_gene: TRBJ2-3
abundance: once
CDR3aa: CASSPPGLRFTDTQYF
CDR3nt: TGTGCCAGCAGTCCCCCGGGACTACGCTTCACAGATACGCAGTATTTT

v_gene: TRBV5-1
d_gene: TRBD2
j_gene: TRBJ2-3
abundance: .
CDR3aa: CASSFSLADTDTQYF
CDR3nt: TGCGCCAGCAGCTTTTCCCTAGCGGACACAGATACGCAGTATTTT

v_gene: TRBV6-5
d_gene: TRBD1
j_gene: TRBJ1-6
abundance: once
CDR3aa: CASGGQVLSNSPLHF
CDR3nt: TGTGCCAGCGGGGGACAGGTCCTTTCCAATTCACCCCTCCACTTT

v_gene: TRBV3-1/TRBV3-2
d_gene: TRBD2
j_gene: TRBJ2-1
abundance: .
CDR3aa: CASSQGAAGDIEQFF
CDR3nt: TGTGCCAGCAGCCAAGGGGCGGCGGGAGACATTGAGCAGTTCTTC

v_gene: TRBV4-1
d_gene: .
j_gene: TRBJ2-5
abundance: .
CDR3aa: CASSQELDLGTQYF
CDR3nt: TGCGCCAGCAGCCAAGAACTAGACCTTGGGACCCAGTACTTC

v_gene: TRBV7-2
d_gene: TRBD2
j_gene: TRBJ2-7
abundance: .
CDR3aa: CASSVTVGGWYEQYF
CDR3nt: TGTGCCAGCAGCGTCACTGTGGGAGGGTGGTACGAGCAGTACTTC

v_gene: TRBV30
d_gene: TRBD1
j_gene: TRBJ1-6
abundance: .
CDR3aa: CAWSVQGALSSPLHF
CDR3nt: TGTGCCTGGAGTGTACAGGGGGCGTTAAGTTCACCCCTCCACTTT

v_gene: TRBV7-9
d_gene: .
j_gene: TRBJ1-2
abundance: .
CDR3aa: CASSLGAGANYGYTF
CDR3nt: TGTGCCAGCAGCTTAGGGGCAGGGGCCAATTATGGCTACACCTTC

v_gene: TRBV7-2
d_gene: TRBD1
j_gene: TRBJ1-2
abundance: once
CDR3aa: CASSPTPGQGNYGYTF
CDR3nt: TGTGCCAGCAGTCCAACCCCGGGACAGGGCAACTATGGCTACACCTTC

v_gene: TRBV9
d_gene: .
j_gene: TRBJ2-2
abundance: few
CDR3aa: CASSVVASTGELFF
CDR3nt: TGTGCCAGCAGCGTAGTGGCTAGCACCGGGGAGCTGTTTTTT

v_gene: TRBV4-3
d_gene: TRBD2
j_gene: TRBJ2-3
abundance: .
CDR3aa: CASSQGPGGGADTQYF
CDR3nt: TGCGCCAGCAGCCAGGGGCCGGGAGGCGGGGCAGATACGCAGTATTTT

v_gene: TRBV19
d_gene: TRBD2
j_gene: TRBJ2-5
abundance: once
CDR3aa: CASSRTSGLQETQYF
CDR3nt: TGTGCCAGTAGTAGGACTAGCGGGCTTCAAGAGACCCAGTACTTC

v_gene: TRBV30
d_gene: .
j_gene: TRBJ1-5
abundance: .
CDR3aa: CAWSFHRTQPQHF
CDR3nt: TGTGCCTGGAGTTTTCACAGGACACAGCCCCAGCATTTT

v_gene: TRBV10-3
d_gene: TRBD2
j_gene: TRBJ2-5
abundance: .
CDR3aa: CAISDSPGGGTQYF
CDR3nt: TGTGCCATCAGTGACTCTCCTGGCGGGGGGACCCAGTACTTC

v_gene: TRBV7-3
d_gene: .
j_gene: TRBJ2-5
abundance: few
CDR3aa: CASSETGFAWETQYF
CDR3nt: TGTGCCAGCAGTGAAACGGGGTTTGCATGGGAGACCCAGTACTTC

v_gene: TRBV7-2
d_gene: .
j_gene: TRBJ2-3
abundance: .
CDR3aa: CASSPRGQGDTQYF
CDR3nt: TGTGCCAGCAGCCCTAGAGGTCAGGGAGATACGCAGTATTTT

v_gene: TRBV28
d_gene: TRBD2
j_gene: TRBJ2-1
abundance: .
CDR3aa: CASQRGGRNEQFF
CDR3nt: TGTGCCTCTCAACGGGGCGGGAGAAATGAGCAGTTCTTC

v_gene: TRBV7-2
d_gene: .
j_gene: TRBJ1-2
abundance: .
CDR3aa: CASSNDRNYGYTF
CDR3nt: TGTGCCAGCAGCAACGACAGGAACTATGGCTACACCTTC

v_gene: TRBV5-4
d_gene: TRBD1
j_gene: TRBJ1-6
abundance: .
CDR3aa: CASSRDRDNSPLHF
CDR3nt: TGTGCCAGCAGCCGGGACAGGGATAATTCACCCCTCCACTTT

v_gene: TRBV30
d_gene: .
j_gene: TRBJ2-5
abundance: .
CDR3aa: CAWSLLRGRETQYF
CDR3nt: TGTGCCTGGAGCTTGTTGCGGGGACGGGAGACCCAGTACTTC

v_gene: TRBV4-3
d_gene: .
j_gene: TRBJ1-2
abundance: .
CDR3aa: CASSLDRINYGYTF
CDR3nt: TGCGCCAGCAGCCTAGACAGGATTAACTATGGCTACACCTTC

v_gene: TRBV7-7
d_gene: TRBD1
j_gene: TRBJ1-5
abundance: .
CDR3aa: CASSLVPDRGNQPQHF
CDR3nt: TGTGCTAGCAGCTTAGTACCCGACAGGGGCAATCAGCCCCAGCATTTT

v_gene: TRBV9
d_gene: .
j_gene: TRBJ2-1
abundance: .
CDR3aa: CASSVGGDEQFF
CDR3nt: TGTGCCAGCAGCGTAGGAGGCGATGAGCAGTTCTTC

v_gene: TRBV30
d_gene: .
j_gene: TRBJ1-1
abundance: .
CDR3aa: CAWSYVSDTEAFF
CDR3nt: TGTGCCTGGAGCTACGTATCCGACACTGAAGCTTTCTTT

v_gene: TRBV7-2
d_gene: TRBD2
j_gene: TRBJ2-5
abundance: .
CDR3aa: CASSSGGPRRGETQYF
CDR3nt: TGTGCCAGCAGCTCGGGGGGACCACGTCGGGGGGAGACCCAGTACTTC

v_gene: TRBV5-6
d_gene: TRBD2
j_gene: TRBJ2-3
abundance: .
CDR3aa: CASSWREGTDTQYF
CDR3nt: TGTGCCAGCAGCTGGCGGGAGGGCACAGATACGCAGTATTTT

v_gene: TRBV18
d_gene: TRBD2
j_gene: TRBJ2-1
abundance: once
CDR3aa: CASSLLAGAYNEQFF
CDR3nt: TGTGCCAGCTCACTACTAGCGGGGGCTTACAATGAGCAGTTCTTC

v_gene: TRBV10-3
d_gene: TRBD1
j_gene: TRBJ1-5
abundance: .
CDR3aa: CAISESGQGLNQPQHF
CDR3nt: TGTGCCATCAGTGAGTCCGGACAGGGCTTAAATCAGCCCCAGCATTTT

v_gene: TRBV3-1/TRBV3-2
d_gene: TRBD2
j_gene: TRBJ2-7
abundance: once
CDR3aa: CASSQDWIAGGLYEQYF
CDR3nt: TGTGCCAGCAGCCAAGATTGGATAGCGGGAGGGCTCTACGAGCAGTACTTC

v_gene: TRBV7-9
d_gene: .
j_gene: TRBJ2-4
abundance: few
CDR3aa: CASSRGSVTKNIQYF
CDR3nt: TGTGCCAGCAGCCGGGGTAGCGTAACCAAAAACATTCAGTACTTC

v_gene: TRBV2
d_gene: .
j_gene: TRBJ2-7
abundance: .
CDR3aa: CASSGGQPGRAQYF
CDR3nt: TGTGCCAGCAGTGGAGGACAGCCCGGGCGGGCGCAGTACTTC

v_gene: TRBV3-1/TRBV3-2
d_gene: TRBD1
j_gene: TRBJ1-5
abundance: .
CDR3aa: CASSLTGDQPQHF
CDR3nt: TGTGCCAGCAGCTTGACAGGGGATCAGCCCCAGCATTTT

v_gene: TRBV5-6
d_gene: TRBD2
j_gene: TRBJ2-3
abundance: .
CDR3aa: CASSSTSGGGDTQYF
CDR3nt: TGTGCCAGCAGCTCGACTAGCGGAGGAGGAGATACGCAGTATTTT

v_gene: TRBV2
d_gene: TRBD2
j_gene: TRBJ2-7
abundance: .
CDR3aa: CASSLSGSWYEQYF
CDR3nt: TGTGCCAGCAGTCTGAGCGGGAGTTGGTACGAGCAGTACTTC

v_gene: TRBV29-1
d_gene: TRBD2
j_gene: TRBJ2-7
abundance: .
CDR3aa: CSVEEGTASGRGEQYF
CDR3nt: TGCAGCGTTGAAGAAGGCACCGCTAGCGGGAGGGGGGAGCAGTACTTC